This TCR beta chain was recorded in a study of read filtering for tumor transcriptome and immune sequencing. As for the study in general: Patients were around 17 male and some 13 female, mean age roughly 70 years, range roughly 45 to 85. After DNase treatment, RNA was made into whole-transcriptome libraries.

Molecular barcoded adaptors covering alpha/delta and beta/gamma chains were used on roughly 400 ng RNA. Using its own MiXCR run on the reads, TCRdb lists one record per CDR3 protein. The table records approximately 150,000 distinct CDR3 sequences, less than 15% of them present only once. This clonotype appeared many times. Its matching antigen is unknown. Study-level findings and limits: Sorted CD138-negative bone marrow cells were not purified T cells.

The specimen sequenced was a population of CD138-negative cells sorted from bone marrow. This receptor was identified in a donor aged 40 or older with multiple myeloma.

The CDR3 nucleotides read TGTGCCTGGAATATGTTGATGCAGGGTGATACGCAGTATTTT. Translated: CAWNMLMQGDTQYF. This sequence joins TRBV30 and TRBJ2-3; tentatively, D is TRBD1 (5 bases). V shed 4 bases and J shed 6 bases, with 17 bases lying between them. Germline CDR1 is GTSNPN and CDR2 is SVGIG (reference sequence). The CDR3 loop spans 14 amino acids.